This TCR beta chain stems from a study of T cell responses to AZD1222 COVID-19 vaccine (dated by TCRdb to the early 2020s). Describing the broader study: A total of about 230 trial participants underwent TCR sequencing, of whom 207 received two doses of AZD1222 and around 25 received two doses of the MenACWY control vaccine. Trial participants were enrolled by age into subgroups of 18-55, 56-69 and 70-plus years, and about 150, 27 and 61 TCR-sequenced participants, respectively, were included in these subgroups. The research as a whole found: Because no day 14 peak-response samples were available, repertoires were characterized only after the peak T cell response. Conclusions about previously exposed vaccinees are limited because only five to seven AZD1222 recipients were SARS-CoV-2 seropositive at baseline. Most participants were white British and females outnumbered males, and the authors suggested that clonal diversity may have been underestimated. After two AZD1222 doses, spike-specific TCR breadth and depth were significantly higher than at day 0 and than in MenACWY recipients. The 56-69-year group was small, and its depth increase did not reach significance, likely because of low power. Epitopes outside the regions mutated in the B.1.351 and B.1.1.7 variants were reportedly recognized by nearly half of the unique spike-specific TCRs. The vaccine-associated CD4 TCRs covered the entire spike protein, and the dominant responses fell in regions 160-218 and 743-854.

Sample time point, as interpreted from the label and publication: about 28 days (+/-7) after the second vaccine dose. Because spike-specific TCR depth and breadth did not differ between the two schedules, AZD1222 recipients who got a second dose at roughly 4 weeks were pooled with those who got a second dose at roughly 12 weeks. Vaccinee samples were obtained from the UK trials COV001 and COV002, which included a single-blind randomized controlled phase 2/3 trial of AZD1222 (ChAdOx1 nCoV-19) in healthy adults. For TCRbeta chain sequencing, PBMC samples were collected from trial participants at day 0 and at day 28 after the second dose. The CDR3 regions of human TCRbeta chains were analyzed by immunosequencing. The study's own analysis went as follows. Repertoire TCRs were checked for matches against a reference library of SARS-CoV-2-specific TCRs that had been generated using the MIRA antigen-specificity platform. Breadth meant the fraction of unique TCRs that were SARS-CoV-2-associated, whereas depth meant the fraction of total T cells that were SARS-CoV-2-associated. Using the MIRA data, every spike-specific TCR was mapped to the spike region that the TCR reacted to and assigned to either a CD4 or a CD8 class. Log10-transformed breadth and depth values were compared by one-way ANOVA with Sidak's multiple comparisons tests. TCRdb re-hosts the immuneACCESS table, in-frame sequences only. Its copies lack some clones; in the studies checked, an unresolved V gene accounts for under half of them, and the cause for the rest is not known. The V and J calls and the clone size are those of that table, but D and trimming were determined from the DNA. Within this sample are just under 20,000 clones, with approximately 88% of them counted one time only. Approximately 16% of the sample is taken by the ten largest.

On this clone: Which antigen it targets is not known. No base-level quality is on record; no much larger clone is a single base apart.

The germline V gene (reference sequence) yields LNHDA for CDR1 and SQIVND for CDR2. Spanning cysteine to phenylalanine, the CDR3 consists of 16 amino acids. Only the CDR3 part of the read is kept: 48 bases, read in frame from the first base. The junction carries 20 bases between V and J, which are trimmed by 7 bases and 5 bases respectively. The sequence links TRBV19 to TRBJ2-2; the D gene cannot be named for sure. The receptor was derived from an adult who received the AZD1222 COVID-19 vaccine. Specimen: peripheral blood, collected 28 days after the second AZD1222 dose. The CDR3 loop reads CASTSLTGVGTGELFF. DNA sequence: TGTGCCAGTACCAGCTTGACGGGCGTAGGGACCGGGGAGCTGTTTTTT.